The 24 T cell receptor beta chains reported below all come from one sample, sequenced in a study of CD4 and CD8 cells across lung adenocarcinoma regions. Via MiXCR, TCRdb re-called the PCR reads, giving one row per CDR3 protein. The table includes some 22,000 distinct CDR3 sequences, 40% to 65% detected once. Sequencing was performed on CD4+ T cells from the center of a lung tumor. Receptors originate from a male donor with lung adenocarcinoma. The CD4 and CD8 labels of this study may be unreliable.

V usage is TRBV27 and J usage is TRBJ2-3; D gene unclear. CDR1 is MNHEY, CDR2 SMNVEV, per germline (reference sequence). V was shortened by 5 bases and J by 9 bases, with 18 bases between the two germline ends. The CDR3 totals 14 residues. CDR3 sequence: CASSLDVRTGTQYF. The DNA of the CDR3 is TGTGCCAGCAGTCTAGATGTGAGGACCGGGACGCAGTATTTT.

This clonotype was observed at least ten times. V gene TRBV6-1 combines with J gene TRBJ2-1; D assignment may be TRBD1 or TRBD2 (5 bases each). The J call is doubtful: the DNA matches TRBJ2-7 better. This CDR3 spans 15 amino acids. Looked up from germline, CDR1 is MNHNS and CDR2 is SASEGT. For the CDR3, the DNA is TGTGCCAGCAGTGAAGCGGGGGTCGCGGGCTACGAGCAGTACTTC. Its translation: CASSEAGVAGYEQYF.

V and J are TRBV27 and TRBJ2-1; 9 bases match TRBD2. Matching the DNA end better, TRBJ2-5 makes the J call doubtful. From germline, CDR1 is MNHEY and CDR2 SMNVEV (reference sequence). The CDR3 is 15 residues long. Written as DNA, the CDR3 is TGTGCCAGCAGTTTGAATGGGCTAGCGGGGGAGACCCAGTACTTC. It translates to CASSLNGLAGETQYF.

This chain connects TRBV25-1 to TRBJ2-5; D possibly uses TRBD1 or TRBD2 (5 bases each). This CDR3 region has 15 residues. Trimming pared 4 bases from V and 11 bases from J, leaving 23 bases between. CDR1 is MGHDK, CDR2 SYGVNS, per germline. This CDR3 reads CASSVRGRGEEIQYF. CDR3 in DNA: TGTGCCAGCAGTGTCCGGGGCCGCGGCGAAGAGATTCAGTACTTC.

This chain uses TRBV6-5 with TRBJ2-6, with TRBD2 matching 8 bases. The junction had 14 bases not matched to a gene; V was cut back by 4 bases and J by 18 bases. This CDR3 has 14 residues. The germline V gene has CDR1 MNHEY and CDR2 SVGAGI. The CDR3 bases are TGTGCCAGCAGTTCGCGGGGGGCCACAGATGCCCAGACTTTC. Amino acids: CASSSRGATDAQTF.

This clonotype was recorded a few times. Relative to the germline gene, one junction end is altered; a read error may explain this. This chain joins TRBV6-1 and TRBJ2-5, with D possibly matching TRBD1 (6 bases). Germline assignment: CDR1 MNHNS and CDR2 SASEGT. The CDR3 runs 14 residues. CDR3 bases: TGTGCGGGCAGTGGGGGCCGTGACCAAGATACCCAGTACTTC. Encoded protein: CAGSGGRDQDTQYF.

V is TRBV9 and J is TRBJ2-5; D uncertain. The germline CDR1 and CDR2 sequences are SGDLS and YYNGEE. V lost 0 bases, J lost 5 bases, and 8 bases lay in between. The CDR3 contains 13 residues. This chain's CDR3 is CASSVAVGETQYF. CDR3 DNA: TGTGCCAGCAGCGTAGCGGTCGGGGAGACCCAGTACTTC.

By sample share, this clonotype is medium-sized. CDR3 nucleotide sequence: TGTGCCAGTGAAAGACTAGCCCGGGCAGATACGCAGTATTTT. Its protein product is CASERLARADTQYF. The chain recombines TRBV6-1 with TRBJ2-3, with 7 bases matching TRBD2. The CDR3 runs to 14 residues. V shed 9 bases, J shed 4 bases, and the junction held 10 bases outside the gene matches. Looked up from germline, CDR1 is MNHNS and CDR2 is SASEGT.

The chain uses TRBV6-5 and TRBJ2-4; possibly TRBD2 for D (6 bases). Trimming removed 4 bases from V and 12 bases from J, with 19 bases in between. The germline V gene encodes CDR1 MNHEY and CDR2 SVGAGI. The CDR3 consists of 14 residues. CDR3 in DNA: TGTGCCAGCAGTTTCAGGCGGGGTTGGGAGACTCAGTACTTC. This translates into CASSFRRGWETQYF.

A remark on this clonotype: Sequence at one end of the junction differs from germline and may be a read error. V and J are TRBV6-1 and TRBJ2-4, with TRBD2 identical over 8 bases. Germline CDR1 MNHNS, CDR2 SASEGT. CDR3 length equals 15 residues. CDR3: CASGEVASGRKIQYF. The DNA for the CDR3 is TGTGCCAGCGGTGAAGTGGCCAGCGGGAGAAAGATTCAGTACTTC.

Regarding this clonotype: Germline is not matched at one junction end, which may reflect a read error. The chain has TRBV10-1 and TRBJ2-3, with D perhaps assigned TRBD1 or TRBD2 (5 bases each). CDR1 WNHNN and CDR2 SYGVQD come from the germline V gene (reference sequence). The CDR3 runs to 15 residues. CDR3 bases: TGCGCCAGCAGTGAGGAGGGGCTAGGCAAAGATATGCAGTATTTT. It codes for CASSEEGLGKDMQYF.

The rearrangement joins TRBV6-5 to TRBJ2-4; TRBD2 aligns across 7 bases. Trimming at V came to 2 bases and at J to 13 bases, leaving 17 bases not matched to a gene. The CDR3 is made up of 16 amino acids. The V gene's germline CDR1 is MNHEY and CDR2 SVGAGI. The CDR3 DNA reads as TGTGCCAGCAGTTACGGTGGAATAGCGGGCCTTAACACCCAGTACTTC. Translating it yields CASSYGGIAGLNTQYF.

This CDR3 reads CASSQNRWETQYF. CDR3 DNA: TGTGCCAGCAGCCAAAATCGGTGGGAGACCCAGTACTTC. This sequence joins TRBV14 and TRBJ2-1; D ambiguous. The J call may be mistaken, given a closer DNA end match to TRBJ2-5. The CDR3 is 13 amino acids. In germline, CDR1 is SGHDN, CDR2 FVKESK.

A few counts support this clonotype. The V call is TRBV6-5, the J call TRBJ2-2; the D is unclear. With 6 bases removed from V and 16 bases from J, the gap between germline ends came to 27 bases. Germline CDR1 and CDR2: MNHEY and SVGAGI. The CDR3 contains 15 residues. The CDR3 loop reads CASRLQSGSPGAQFF. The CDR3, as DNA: TGTGCCAGCAGACTCCAGTCTGGAAGCCCAGGTGCGCAGTTTTTT.

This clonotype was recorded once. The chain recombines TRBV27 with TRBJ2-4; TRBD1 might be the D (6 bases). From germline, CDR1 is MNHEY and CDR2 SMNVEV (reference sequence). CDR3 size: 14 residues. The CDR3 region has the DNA TGTGCGGGGCGCGTTTCCAGGGGCCAAGGGATCCAGTACTTC. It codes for CAGRVSRGQGIQYF.

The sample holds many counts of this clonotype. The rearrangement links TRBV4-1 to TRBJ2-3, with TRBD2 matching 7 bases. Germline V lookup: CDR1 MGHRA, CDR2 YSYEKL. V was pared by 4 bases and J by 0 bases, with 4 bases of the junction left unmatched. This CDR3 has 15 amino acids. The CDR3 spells CASSPGTISTDTQYF. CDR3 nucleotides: TGCGCCAGCAGCCCCGGGACTATTAGCACAGATACGCAGTATTTT.

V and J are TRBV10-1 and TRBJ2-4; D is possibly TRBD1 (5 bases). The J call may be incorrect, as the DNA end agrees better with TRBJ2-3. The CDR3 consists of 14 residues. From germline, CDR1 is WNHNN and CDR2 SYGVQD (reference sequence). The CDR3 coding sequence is TGCCGCATCTCGCCGGTACAGGCCACAAATATTCAGTATTTT. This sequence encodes CRISPVQATNIQYF.

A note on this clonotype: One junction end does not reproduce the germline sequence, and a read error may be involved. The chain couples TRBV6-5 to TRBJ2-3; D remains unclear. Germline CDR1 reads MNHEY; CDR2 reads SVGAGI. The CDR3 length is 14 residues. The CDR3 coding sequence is TGTGCCAGCAGTTACGCTGAGAGCACAGAGACGCAGTATTTT. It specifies CASSYAESTETQYF.

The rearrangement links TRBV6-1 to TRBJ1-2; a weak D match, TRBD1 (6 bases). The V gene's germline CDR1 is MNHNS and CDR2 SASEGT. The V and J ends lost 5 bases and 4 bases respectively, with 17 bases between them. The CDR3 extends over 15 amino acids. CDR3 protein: CASSLKTGTIYGYTF. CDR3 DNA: TGTGCCAGCAGTCTTAAAACCGGGACAATCTATGGCTACACCTTC.

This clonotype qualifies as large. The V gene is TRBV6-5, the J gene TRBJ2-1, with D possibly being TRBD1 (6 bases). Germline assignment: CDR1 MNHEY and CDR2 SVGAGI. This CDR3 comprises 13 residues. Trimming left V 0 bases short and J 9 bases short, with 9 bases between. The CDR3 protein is CASSYSQGLEQFF. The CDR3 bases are TGTGCCAGCAGTTACTCCCAGGGGCTTGAGCAGTTCTTC.

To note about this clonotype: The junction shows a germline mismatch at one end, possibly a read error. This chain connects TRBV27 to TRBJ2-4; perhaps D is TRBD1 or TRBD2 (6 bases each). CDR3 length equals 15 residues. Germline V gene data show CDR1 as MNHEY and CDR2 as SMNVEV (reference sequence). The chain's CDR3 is CASGLGGRAKNTQYF. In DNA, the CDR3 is TGTGCCAGCGGTTTGGGGGGCAGAGCCAAAAACACTCAGTACTTC.

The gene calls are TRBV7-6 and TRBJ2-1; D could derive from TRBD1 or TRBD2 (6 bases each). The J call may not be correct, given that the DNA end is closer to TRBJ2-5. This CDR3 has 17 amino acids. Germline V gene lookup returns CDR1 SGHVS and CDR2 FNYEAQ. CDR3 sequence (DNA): TGTGCTAGCTGCCCGGGGCCCGGGGGCCGTGACCAAGAGACCCAGTACTTC. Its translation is CASCPGPGGRDQETQYF.

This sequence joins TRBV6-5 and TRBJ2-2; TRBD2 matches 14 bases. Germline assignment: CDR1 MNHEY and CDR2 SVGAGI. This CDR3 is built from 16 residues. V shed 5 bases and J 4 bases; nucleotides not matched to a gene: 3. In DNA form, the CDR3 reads TGTGCCAGCAGTCACGGACTAGCGGGAGGCACCGGGGAGCTGTTTTTT. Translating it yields CASSHGLAGGTGELFF.

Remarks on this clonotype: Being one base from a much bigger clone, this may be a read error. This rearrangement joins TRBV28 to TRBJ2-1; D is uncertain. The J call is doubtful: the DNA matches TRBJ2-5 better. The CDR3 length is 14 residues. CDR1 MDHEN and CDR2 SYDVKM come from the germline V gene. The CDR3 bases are TGTGCCAGGAGTTTAAAAGGCGGTGCGGAGACCCAGTACTTC. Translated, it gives CARSLKGGAETQYF.